Below, one TCR beta chain is given with its context. Its antigen is currently unknown. Germline loops: CDR1 SGHTA, CDR2 FQGNSA. This CDR3 has 15 residues. Trimming shortened V by 1 base and J by 3 bases, and 9 bases separated the two germline ends. The sorted Tregs were CD4+CD25+CD127-/low cells. Regarding the study as a whole: Whole repertoires were not studied in the larger cohort, only one V-J beta rearrangement.

TCRdb reanalysed the 5' RACE reads using MiXCR and keeps one entry per CDR3 protein. The sample consists of 50,000 to 60,000 distinct CDR3 sequences, around 20% of them appearing once. J is TRBJ1-4 and V is TRBV7-2, with D perhaps TRBD1 (6 bases). The sequence came from a female donor with breast cancer. The source material was tumor-infiltrating Tregs sorted from the breast tumor. CDR3 region: CASSLVRQANEKLFF. In DNA, the CDR3 is TGTGCCAGCAGCTTAGTTCGACAGGCTAATGAAAAACTGTTTTTT.